This T cell receptor (beta chain) was identified during a study of patients and donors after allogeneic stem cell transplantation. V was clipped by 3 bases and J by 7 bases; unmatched bases: 5. The CDR3 is 14 residues long. Germline CDR1 and CDR2: LGHNA and YSLEER. Each CDR3 protein gets one entry after TCRdb re-called the RT-PCR reads with MiXCR. The data hold 900,000 to 1,000,000 distinct CDR3 sequences, with 18% observed a single time. The sequencing sample was made of blood, either unsorted or a sorted T cell fraction (not recorded which). The V call is TRBV4-3, the J call TRBJ2-2; 7 bases fit TRBD2. This clonotype originated in a human donor who was either an allogeneic HSCT recipient or a stem cell or donor lymphocyte infusion donor (not recorded which). It is not recorded whose cells these are; they may come from a transplant donor. The CDR3 spells CASSQVAGGGELFF. For the CDR3, the DNA is TGCGCCAGCAGCCAGGTAGCGGGTGGCGGGGAGCTGTTTTTT.